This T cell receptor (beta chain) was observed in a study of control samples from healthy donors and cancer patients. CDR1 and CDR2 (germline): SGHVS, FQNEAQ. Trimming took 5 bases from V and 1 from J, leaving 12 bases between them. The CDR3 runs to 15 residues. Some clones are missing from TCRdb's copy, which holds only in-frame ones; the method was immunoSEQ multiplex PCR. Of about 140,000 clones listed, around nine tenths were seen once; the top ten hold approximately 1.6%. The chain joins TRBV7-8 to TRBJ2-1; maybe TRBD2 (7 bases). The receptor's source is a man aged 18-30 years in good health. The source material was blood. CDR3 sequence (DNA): TGTGCCAGCAGCCGAGGGAGGGGGTCCTACAATGAGCAGTTCTTC. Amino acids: CASSRGRGSYNEQFF.